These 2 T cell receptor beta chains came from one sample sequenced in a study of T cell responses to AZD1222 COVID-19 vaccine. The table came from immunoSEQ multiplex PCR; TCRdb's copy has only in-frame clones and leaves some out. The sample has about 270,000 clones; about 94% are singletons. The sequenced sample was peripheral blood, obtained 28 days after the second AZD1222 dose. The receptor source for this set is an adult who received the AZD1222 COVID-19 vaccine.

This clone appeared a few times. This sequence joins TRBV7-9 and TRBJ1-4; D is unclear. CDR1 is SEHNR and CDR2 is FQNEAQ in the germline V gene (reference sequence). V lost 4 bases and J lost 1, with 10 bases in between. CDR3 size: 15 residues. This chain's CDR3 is CASSSNGITNEKLFF. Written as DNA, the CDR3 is TGTGCCAGCAGCTCCAACGGAATAACTAATGAAAAACTGTTTTTT.

Here the CDR3 DNA reads TGTGCCAGCAGTCCCTCGGGCGTCGAGCAGTACTTC. Translating it yields CASSPSGVEQYF. V and J are TRBV12-3 or TRBV12-4 and TRBJ2-7, with D hard to call. The V and J ends lost 5 bases and 6 bases respectively, with 11 bases between them. This CDR3 region has 12 residues.